These 30 T cell receptor beta chains came from one sample sequenced in a study of shared clonotypes between healthy human individuals. Libraries were prepared by immunoSEQ multiplex PCR; TCRdb keeps only in-frame clonotypes and omits some of them. Seen here are some 92,000 clones, roughly half observed once, and the top ten hold approximately 16%. Material for sequencing was PBMCs. The origin of the receptors is a woman aged 40 to 49 in good health. Some clones in this sample may be carry-over from other donors' samples.

The chain employs TRBV28 and TRBJ2-7; TRBD2 aligns across 8 bases. This CDR3 is built from 14 residues. Unmatched junction bases numbered 7, after V lost 7 bases and J lost 2 bases. Germline-derived CDR1 and CDR2 are MDHEN and SYDVKM. The CDR3 reads CASTTPGGAYEQYF. CDR3 DNA sequence: TGTGCCAGCACCACCCCCGGGGGGGCCTACGAGCAGTACTTC.

For this clone: This likely came from a read error, as a far larger clone is one base away. The rearrangement links TRBV18 to TRBJ1-5; TRBD1 is a possible D gene (5 bases). Germline loops: CDR1 KGHSH, CDR2 LQKENI. The CDR3 consists of 13 residues. The V gene lost 1 base and the J gene lost 5 bases, with 6 bases spanning the gap. CDR3 in DNA: TGTGCCAGCTCACCACGGGGGGATCAGCCCCAGCATTTT. Residues: CASSPRGDQPQHF.

The rearrangement links TRBV18 to TRBJ1-2; 7 bases align to TRBD1. The CDR3 contains 12 residues. CDR1 is KGHSH and CDR2 is LQKENI in the germline V gene. The trim removed 5 bases at V and 8 bases at J, leaving 5 bases unmatched. Here the CDR3 DNA reads TGTGCCAGCTCATCGACAGGGCCGGGCTACACCTTC. Residues: CASSSTGPGYTF.

This clone was recorded many times. The gene calls are TRBV28 and TRBJ1-2; D is unresolved. This CDR3 is 14 amino acids long. V lost 5 bases to trimming and J lost 2 bases, with 12 bases between them. The germline CDR1 and CDR2 sequences are MDHEN and SYDVKM. The CDR3: CASSPPGSNYGYTF. The CDR3 DNA is TGTGCCAGCAGTCCCCCGGGTTCGAACTATGGCTACACCTTC.

The rearrangement uses TRBV7-3 and TRBJ2-1, with 13 bases matching TRBD2. V lost 1 base, J lost 8 bases, and 5 bases stayed unmatched. This CDR3 is 16 amino acids long. Germline values: CDR1 SGHTA, CDR2 FQGTGA. CDR3: CASSLMGTSGTHEQFF. The CDR3 bases are TGTGCCAGCAGCTTAATGGGGACTAGCGGGACCCATGAGCAGTTCTTC.

The rearrangement uses TRBV30 and TRBJ2-1, with 11 bases matching TRBD2. Germline V gene data show CDR1 as GTSNPN and CDR2 as SVGIG (reference sequence). This CDR3 is 15 amino acids long. J gave up 2 bases and V 5 bases, and 5 bases lay outside the gene matches. CDR3 loop: CAWGPGLAAYNEQFF. CDR3 nucleotides: TGTGCCTGGGGGCCGGGACTAGCGGCCTACAATGAGCAGTTCTTC. The whole variable domain, filled in from reference TRBV30 and TRBJ2-1, reads SQTIHQWPATLVQPVGSPLSLECTVEGTSNPNLYWYRQAAGRGLQLLFYSVGIGQISSEVPQNLSASRPQDRQFILSSKKLLLSDSGFYLCAWGPGLAAYNEQFFGPGTRLTVL.

This clone was found once. The CDR3 DNA reads as TGTGCCACCAGCGGACGGCGGACTAACTATGGCTACACCTTC. Its translation: CATSGRRTNYGYTF. The rearrangement joins TRBV10-3 to TRBJ1-2; D not certain. The germline CDR1 and CDR2 sequences are ENHRY and SYGVKD. This CDR3 comprises 14 residues. With 10 bases removed from V and 0 bases from J, the gap between germline ends came to 15 bases.

There are a few counts of this clone. This chain uses TRBV15 with TRBJ2-1, with 13 bases lining up with TRBD2. V lost 1 base, J lost 6 bases, and 0 bases stayed unmatched. This CDR3 is 15 amino acids long. The germline gives CDR1 LNHNV, CDR2 YYDKDF (reference sequence). The CDR3 sequence: CATSRGTSGSNEQFF. The CDR3, as DNA: TGTGCCACCAGCAGAGGGACTAGCGGGAGCAATGAGCAGTTCTTC. Full variable domain (outside the CDR3, taken from reference TRBV15 and TRBJ2-1): DAMVIQNPRYQVTQFGKPVTLSCSQTLNHNVMYWYQQKSSQAPKLLFHYYDKDFNNEADTPDNFQSRRPNTSFCFLDIRSPGLGDTAMYLCATSRGTSGSNEQFFGPGTRLTVL.

The chain carries TRBV10-2 and TRBJ2-1, with D perhaps being TRBD1 or TRBD2 (5 bases each). Trimming left V 2 bases short and J 8 bases short, with 13 bases between. The CDR3 extends over 14 amino acids. Germline loops: CDR1 WSHSY, CDR2 SAAADI. DNA of the CDR3: TGCGCCAGCAGTGAGAGGGACCTGACCCATGAGCAGTTCTTC. This sequence encodes CASSERDLTHEQFF.

This clone was picked up a small number of times. This likely reflects a read error, since a far larger clone is one base away. Distinct nucleotide sequences in the sample also encode this CDR3. The rearrangement links TRBV14 to TRBJ1-1; D call uncertain. The V gene's germline CDR1 is SGHDN and CDR2 FVKESK. The CDR3 has 13 residues. This CDR3 reads CASSQGKNTEAFF. CDR3 bases: TGTGCCAGCAGCCAGGGCAAGAACACTGAAGCCTTCTTT.

This clone showed up many times. The J gene is TRBJ2-7, the V gene TRBV30; D not certain. The CDR3 contains 12 residues. Germline assignment: CDR1 GTSNPN and CDR2 SVGIG (reference sequence). The ends were cut back, 4 bases at V and 4 bases at J, with 11 bases in the middle. As DNA, the CDR3 is TGTGCCTGGAAGGCCCGGGCTTACGAGCAGTACTTC. This codes for CAWKARAYEQYF.

The sample holds many counts of this clone. This rearrangement joins TRBV27 to TRBJ2-5; D remains unclear. Germline CDR1 MNHEY, CDR2 SMNVEV (reference sequence). Trimming left V 8 bases short and J 0 bases short, with 10 bases between. The CDR3 sequence is 13 residues long. The CDR3 DNA follows: TGTGCCAGCTCCCGCACGTACCAAGAGACCCAGTACTTC. It encodes CASSRTYQETQYF.

This clone has a handful of counts. V is TRBV5-1 and J is TRBJ2-3, with 13 bases that match TRBD2. The J segment lost 4 bases and the V segment lost 0 bases, leaving 5 bases of the junction unmatched. Germline CDR1 reads SGHRS; CDR2 reads YFSETQ. This CDR3 contains 17 residues. CDR3 sequence (DNA): TGCGCCAGCAGCTTGGTAACTAGCGGGAGGGCCCCAGATACGCAGTATTTT. Its translation: CASSLVTSGRAPDTQYF. Complete variable domain (other parts from reference TRBV5-1 and TRBJ2-3): KAGVTQTPRYLIKTRGQQVTLSCSPISGHRSVSWYQQTPGQGLQFLFEYFSETQRNKGNFPGRFSGRQFSNSRSEMNVSTLELGDSALYLCASSLVTSGRAPDTQYFGPGTRLTVL.

This clone was picked up one time. This sequence is one base from a far larger clone and is likely a read error. The chain employs TRBV20-1 and TRBJ2-3; no definite D call. Per the germline V gene, CDR1 is DFQATT and CDR2 is SNEGSKA (reference sequence). This CDR3 spans 11 amino acids. The CDR3 sequence is CGIRRTDTQYF. The CDR3 nucleotides are TGCGGCATCCGACGCACAGATACGCAGTATTTT.

This clone was counted ten times or more. The chain combines TRBV7-8 with TRBJ2-7; 8 bases are shared with TRBD2. CDR1 and CDR2 from the germline V gene are SGHVS and FQNEAQ. The CDR3 spans 13 residues. With 10 bases clipped from V and 6 bases from J, the junction kept 11 bases outside the gene matches. The CDR3 loop is CATGGTSLLEQYF. CDR3 in DNA: TGTGCCACGGGGGGGACTAGTTTGCTCGAGCAGTACTTC.

V gene TRBV28 combines with J gene TRBJ2-7, with D uncertain. Per the germline V gene, CDR1 is MDHEN and CDR2 is SYDVKM. V gave up 6 bases and J gave up 7 bases, with 10 bases separating them. This CDR3 spans 11 amino acids. Written as DNA, the CDR3 is TGTGCCAGCAGCTCCGCTTTGGAGCAGTACTTC. Its translation is CASSSALEQYF.

The V and J genes are TRBV18 and TRBJ1-5; D might be TRBD1 (6 bases). The ends were cut back, 6 bases at V and 3 bases at J, with 15 bases in the middle. CDR1 is KGHSH and CDR2 is LQKENI in the germline V gene. The CDR3 sequence is 15 residues long. The CDR3 here is CASSPSGVINQPQHF. In DNA form, the CDR3 reads TGTGCCAGCTCCCCTTCAGGGGTCATCAATCAGCCCCAGCATTTT.

This clone was seen at least ten times. The chain has TRBV5-1 and TRBJ2-7; 9 nucleotides agree with TRBD1. This CDR3 comprises 15 residues. The ends lost 4 bases at V and 6 bases at J; junction bases unmatched: 11. Germline values: CDR1 SGHRS, CDR2 YFSETQ. The CDR3 protein is CASSPKGQGGGEQYF. Here the CDR3 DNA reads TGCGCCAGCAGCCCGAAGGGACAGGGAGGGGGCGAGCAGTACTTC.

V usage is TRBV28 and J usage is TRBJ2-7; the D is unclear. Germline-derived CDR1 and CDR2 are MDHEN and SYDVKM. This CDR3 contains 16 residues. The V end was cut by 3 bases, the J end by 0 bases, with 15 bases between. The DNA for the CDR3 is TGTGCCAGCAGTTTCGGTACTCCCCCTAGCTCCTACGAGCAGTACTTC. Translation: CASSFGTPPSSYEQYF.

The gene calls are TRBV28 and TRBJ2-5, with D hard to call. TRBJ2-7 explains the end of the DNA better; the J call may be wrong. The CDR3 is 12 residues long. Germline values: CDR1 MDHEN, CDR2 SYDVKM. The CDR3 here is CASSLTQYEQYF. CDR3 DNA: TGTGCCAGCAGTTTGACGCAGTACGAGCAGTACTTC.

The rearrangement joins TRBV7-9 to TRBJ2-7; 14 bases are shared with TRBD2. Looked up from germline, CDR1 is SEHNR and CDR2 is FQNEAQ (reference sequence). V lost 5 bases and J lost 6; bases outside the gene matches: 6. The CDR3 loop spans 15 amino acids. The DNA of the CDR3 is TGTGCCAGCAGCCCGGGACTAGCGGGAGTCGGCGAGCAGTACTTC. It encodes CASSPGLAGVGEQYF.

This chain uses TRBV5-4 with TRBJ2-5; TRBD2 agrees at 7 bases. The CDR3 extends over 14 amino acids. J lost 2 bases, V lost 4 bases, and 5 bases had no gene match. CDR1 and CDR2 from the germline V gene are SGHNT and YYREEE (reference sequence). The CDR3 spells CASSPSSGQETQYF. The DNA for the CDR3 is TGTGCCAGCAGCCCGTCTAGCGGACAAGAGACCCAGTACTTC.

The rearrangement links TRBV5-1 to TRBJ2-5, with D possibly TRBD1 on 6 matching bases. The J call may be faulty, since TRBJ2-7 better matches the DNA end. Germline assignment: CDR1 SGHRS and CDR2 YFSETQ. The CDR3 extends over 13 amino acids. The CDR3 DNA reads TGCGCCAGCAGGGTTGGGGGCGCGTACGAGCAGTACTTC. Its protein product is CASRVGGAYEQYF.

The V call is TRBV5-6, the J call TRBJ1-4, with 7 bases that match TRBD1. CDR1 and CDR2 from the germline V gene are SGHDT and YYEEEE. V gave up 3 bases and J gave up 5 bases; unmatched junction bases: 1. The CDR3 is made up of 13 amino acids. As DNA, the CDR3 is TGTGCCAGCAGCTGGGGACAGAATGAAAAACTGTTTTTT. Residues: CASSWGQNEKLFF.

This sequence joins TRBV7-3 and TRBJ2-3, with D perhaps matching TRBD2 (5 bases). Trimming left V 1 base short and J 7 bases short, with 12 bases between. The CDR3 runs 14 residues. The germline CDR1 and CDR2 sequences are SGHTA and FQGTGA. CDR3 protein: CASSLSGSSNTQYF. DNA of the CDR3: TGTGCCAGCAGCTTAAGCGGGTCCTCCAATACGCAGTATTTT.

At least ten counts were recorded for this clone. V is TRBV11-2 and J is TRBJ1-1; tentatively, D is TRBD1 (6 bases). V was cut by 5 bases and J by 0 bases, with 10 bases left in between. This CDR3 comprises 14 residues. Germline CDR1 is SGHAT and CDR2 is FQNNGV. The CDR3 nucleotides read TGTGCCAGCAGCCCCCCAGGGGTGAACACTGAAGCTTTCTTT. Residues: CASSPPGVNTEAFF.

This clone was seen more than once but under ten times. The chain recombines TRBV29-1 with TRBJ2-5; TRBD2 matches at 8 bases. The J call is doubtful: the DNA matches TRBJ2-7 better. Germline-derived CDR1 and CDR2 are SQVTM and ANQGSEA. CDR3 length: 12 amino acids. The CDR3 protein is CSAGGLHDEQYF. In nucleotides, the CDR3 is TGCAGCGCGGGGGGGCTACACGACGAGCAGTACTTC.

The rearrangement uses TRBV6-5 and TRBJ2-1, with D possibly TRBD1 on 6 matching bases. Germline CDR1 is MNHEY and CDR2 is SVGAGI. The CDR3 is 13 amino acids. Trimming shortened V by 8 bases and J by 5 bases, and 13 bases separated the two germline ends. CDR3 DNA: TGTGCCAGCGAGGGGACACATAACAATGAGCAGTTCTTC. This sequence encodes CASEGTHNNEQFF.

Notes on this clone: A far larger clone is a single base away, which makes a read error likely. The same CDR3 is also encoded by other DNA sequences in this sample. V is TRBV6-5 and J is TRBJ2-7; D is possibly TRBD1 (5 bases). CDR3 length equals 14 residues. Trimming took 5 bases from V and 6 from J, leaving 17 bases between them. CDR1 MNHEY and CDR2 SVGAGI come from the germline V gene. The CDR3 DNA sequence: TGTGCCAGCAGTGACAAGGGGTCTCCCTCCGAGCAGTACTTC. The encoded protein is CASSDKGSPSEQYF.

This clone occurred many times. This chain joins TRBV7-8 and TRBJ2-5; TRBD2 agrees at 11 bases. From germline, CDR1 is SGHVS and CDR2 FQNEAQ. The CDR3 totals 13 residues. V gave up 8 bases and J gave up 8 bases; unmatched junction bases: 7. Here the CDR3 DNA reads TGTGCCAGCGGGAGACTAGCGGGACGTACCCAGTACTTC. This translates into CASGRLAGRTQYF.